These 10 T cell receptor beta chains originate from one sample sequenced in a study of molecular identifiers for immune sequencing clone quantification (dated by TCRdb to the late 2010s). Library construction relied on PCR. TCRdb shows the sequencer as NextSeq 500. Clones were called with MiXCR by TCRdb after fastp trimmed the public reads at Q25, and only in-frame beta chains were retained. CDR3 protein sequences are deduplicated, and each keeps its most common genes and DNA. The sample has more than 450,000 distinct CDR3 sequences on record, about 25% of them singletons. The top ten constitute around 0.8% of the sample. The sequencing input was naive CD8+ T cells from blood, with Jurkat cell RNA spiked in. Read against the paper, the sample's cell subset or site label means: FACS-sorted CD8+CD4-CCR7+CD45RA+ naive T cells. These receptors originate from a human donor in good health. Some libraries in this study had Jurkat cell RNA spiked in.

This clonotype was seen only a few times. The chain's CDR3 is CASSYQQGYEAFF. CDR3 sequence (DNA): TGTGCCAGCAGTTATCAACAGGGGTATGAAGCTTTCTTT. The rearrangement joins TRBV27 to TRBJ1-1, with 7 nucleotides matching TRBD1. Looked up from germline, CDR1 is MNHEY and CDR2 is SMNVEV (reference sequence). The V and J ends lost 4 bases and 7 bases, in that order; junction bases with no gene match: 6. CDR3 length: 13 residues.

J is TRBJ2-1 and V is TRBV7-9, with 14 nucleotides matching TRBD2. V lost 5 bases to trimming and J lost 9 bases; unmatched junction nucleotides: 6. Germline V gene data show CDR1 as SEHNR and CDR2 as FQNEAQ (reference sequence). CDR3 length: 15 amino acids. This CDR3 reads CASSGGLAGVSEQFF. In DNA, the CDR3 is TGTGCCAGCAGCGGGGGACTAGCGGGAGTCAGTGAGCAGTTCTTC.

The chain links TRBV6-2 or TRBV6-3 to TRBJ2-3; TRBD2 is a possible D gene (6 bases). V lost 2 bases and J 5 bases, leaving 11 bases between the germline ends. Germline V gene lookup returns CDR1 MNHEY and CDR2 SVGEGT. The CDR3 length is 14 residues. The CDR3 loop is CASSYTLGGDTQYF. DNA for the CDR3: TGTGCCAGCAGTTACACCCTCGGGGGAGATACGCAGTATTTT.

This clonotype was seen a handful of times. This sequence joins TRBV30 and TRBJ2-1, with 9 bases aligning to TRBD1. J was trimmed by 3 bases and V by 3 bases; bases with no gene match: 0. The germline CDR1 and CDR2 sequences are GTSNPN and SVGIG (reference sequence). CDR3 length: 13 residues. CDR3 in amino acids: CAWRDRGYNEQFF. CDR3 in DNA: TGTGCCTGGAGGGACAGGGGCTACAATGAGCAGTTCTTC.

The chain combines TRBV6-2 or TRBV6-3 with TRBJ2-7; D unclear. The germline V and J ends were trimmed by 2 bases and 4 bases, with 24 bases remaining between them. Germline V CDR1 and CDR2: MNHEY, SVGEGT. This CDR3 contains 18 residues. The CDR3 DNA follows: TGTGCCAGCAGTTACCCGGAGAAGGCGGCTGGGCTCCCGTACGAGCAGTACTTC. It codes for CASSYPEKAAGLPYEQYF.

The V gene is TRBV6-2 or TRBV6-3, the J gene TRBJ2-7; D may be TRBD1 (5 bases). The ends were cut back, 5 bases at V and 3 bases at J, with 8 bases in the middle. CDR1 and CDR2 (germline): MNHEY, SVGEGT. The length of the CDR3 is 12 residues. CDR3 DNA sequence: TGTGCCAGCAGTGACAGTTACTACGAGCAGTACTTC. This encodes CASSDSYYEQYF.

This clonotype was seen a handful of times. The V and J genes are TRBV10-3 and TRBJ2-3, with 8 bases identical to TRBD2. The V gene's germline CDR1 is ENHRY and CDR2 SYGVKD. With V trimmed by 4 bases and J by 4 bases, 4 bases remained unmatched. The CDR3 is 14 amino acids. This CDR3 reads CAISGGLAPDTQYF. Here the CDR3 DNA reads TGTGCCATCAGTGGAGGACTAGCCCCAGATACGCAGTATTTT.

The chain carries TRBV5-1 and TRBJ2-2; D may correspond to TRBD1 or TRBD2 (6 bases each). Trimming shortened V by 2 bases and J by 2 bases, and 13 bases separated the two germline ends. CDR1 is SGHRS, CDR2 YFSETQ, per germline. The CDR3 totals 16 residues. In DNA, the CDR3 is TGCGCCAGCAGCTTCACGGACGGGGGCAACACCGGGGAGCTGTTTTTT. It yields the protein CASSFTDGGNTGELFF.

Points on this clonotype: A junction end diverges from the germline sequence, so it may reflect a read error. DNA of the CDR3: TGTGCCAGCAGCTCCGGGACAGGGTTGGACGGGGTGCTGCTTTTT. This encodes CASSSGTGLDGVLLF. The J gene is TRBJ2-2, the V gene TRBV13, with TRBD1 matching over 9 bases. Per germline, CDR1 PRHDT and CDR2 FYEKMQ (reference sequence). The CDR3 contains 15 residues.

This clonotype was seen a handful of times. The gene calls are TRBV5-1 and TRBJ2-5, with D tentatively TRBD1 or TRBD2 (5 bases each). This CDR3 has 16 amino acids. The germline V gene has CDR1 SGHRS and CDR2 YFSETQ. The V gene lost 0 bases and the J gene lost 5 bases, with 17 bases spanning the gap. The CDR3 nucleotides are TGCGCCAGCAGCTTGGCGGGGCCCCCCCCGTGGGAGACCCAGTACTTC. Its translation is CASSLAGPPPWETQYF.